This TCR beta chain was sequenced for a study of blood T cell repertoires in COVID-19. In the study overall: Samples taken during acute and convalescent COVID-19 were collected in the United States, Italy and Spain. T cells, B-cell-depleted T cells, or PBMCs provided the cDNA or gDNA that served as material.

Per the study methods: Estimates of nucleated cell counts were drawn from the amplification of reference gene primers. Here immunoSEQ multiplex PCR was the method, and the copy in TCRdb shows in-frame clones only, minus some. V and J calls and clone size are given by that table; D and trimming were obtained from the DNA. The data show around 80,000 clones, around 87% seen once. Germline CDR1 reads MNHEY; CDR2 reads SVGAGI. Losses at the gene ends were 2 bases for V and 8 bases for J; bases not matched to a gene: 3. The CDR3 loop spans 14 amino acids. The chain carries TRBV6-5 and TRBJ1-2; 12 bases fit TRBD1. Source material: peripheral blood. The TCR comes from an elderly man with active or convalescent COVID-19. The chain's CDR3 is CASSYTGQGAGYTF. In DNA, the CDR3 is TGTGCCAGCAGTTACACGGGACAGGGGGCGGGCTACACCTTC.